This passage covers 27 T cell receptor beta chains from one sample sequenced in a study of shared clonotypes between healthy human individuals. Naive CD8 cells lacked CD45RO, underwent positive selection for CCR7 and left out terminally differentiated effector memory CD45RA+ cells. The protocol was immunoSEQ multiplex PCR, while the TCRdb copy is restricted to in-frame clones and leaves out a portion. In the table there are some 2,000,000 clones, about 95% of which are singletons. Sequencing was carried out using naive CD8+ T cells sorted from blood. Receptor source: a man aged 18 to 35 in good health.

This clone was detected once. The chain has TRBV5-4 and TRBJ2-5, with 7 positions matching TRBD1. The germline gives CDR1 SGHNT, CDR2 YYREEE (reference sequence). This CDR3 is built from 13 residues. With V trimmed by 10 bases and J by 5 bases, 11 bases remained unmatched. This chain's CDR3 is CAGATGSDETQYF. The CDR3 DNA follows: TGTGCCGGGGCGACAGGGTCGGATGAGACCCAGTACTTC. The full variable domain, rest sourced from reference TRBV5-4 and TRBJ2-5, is ETGVTQSPTHLIKTRGQQVTLRCSSQSGHNTVSWYQQALGQGPQFIFQYYREEENGRGNFPPRFSGLQFPNYSSELNVNALELDDSALYLCAGATGSDETQYFGPGTRLLVL.

The CDR3, as DNA: TGTGCCAGCAGTCCCCGGGAGGGGGGGGTCCAAGAGACCCAGTACTTC. Translation: CASSPREGGVQETQYF. This chain uses TRBV25-1 with TRBJ2-5, with 8 bases identical to TRBD2. Unmatched junction bases numbered 9, after V lost 5 bases and J lost 1 base. Germline CDR1 is MGHDK and CDR2 is SYGVNS. This CDR3 has 16 residues.

This clone was detected once. DNA of the CDR3: TGTGCCAGCAGCCAAAGAGGGCAATCCTACGAGCAGTACTTC. It yields the protein CASSQRGQSYEQYF. J is TRBJ2-7 and V is TRBV14, with TRBD2 as a possible D gene (5 bases). This CDR3 region has 14 residues. Looked up from germline, CDR1 is SGHDN and CDR2 is FVKESK. Trimming took 2 bases from V and 1 from J, leaving 9 bases between them.

With respect to this clone: Other nucleotide sequences in the sample specify the same CDR3. The chain joins TRBV5-6 to TRBJ2-7; D unresolved. The CDR3 has 13 residues. Germline V gene data show CDR1 as SGHDT and CDR2 as YYEEEE. V lost 0 bases to trimming and J lost 2 bases, with 6 bases between them. The CDR3: CASSLGAPYEQYF. Written as DNA, the CDR3 is TGTGCCAGCAGCTTGGGGGCCCCCTACGAGCAGTACTTC.

V and J are TRBV27 and TRBJ1-2, with a possible D match to TRBD1 (5 bases). Trimming shortened V by 6 bases and J by 5 bases, and 16 bases separated the two germline ends. The CDR3 has 14 residues. CDR1 and CDR2 from the germline V gene are MNHEY and SMNVEV (reference sequence). CDR3 region: CASRRSGTDYGYTF. The CDR3 region has the DNA TGTGCCAGCAGGCGATCCGGGACTGATTATGGCTACACCTTC.

This CDR3 is CASSQDGEGVADTQYF. In DNA, the CDR3 is TGTGCCAGCAGCCAAGATGGGGAAGGGGTTGCAGATACGCAGTATTTT. The V and J genes are TRBV14 and TRBJ2-3; maybe TRBD1 (5 bases). Germline lookup yields CDR1 SGHDN and CDR2 FVKESK. The CDR3 spans 16 residues. V lost 0 bases to trimming and J lost 4 bases, with 14 bases between them.

The table lists this clone with a count of one. At the DNA level, this CDR3 is encoded by other sequences in the same sample as well. The genes are TRBV5-4 and TRBJ2-5, with TRBD1 matching over 7 bases. Germline CDR1 is SGHNT and CDR2 is YYREEE (reference sequence). This CDR3 is 13 amino acids long. The V gene end was trimmed by 3 bases and the J gene end by 4 bases; junction bases not matched to a gene: 3. The CDR3 bases are TGTGCCAGCAGCTCCCGGGACAGAGAGACCCAGTACTTC. Its protein product is CASSSRDRETQYF. Using reference TRBV5-4 and TRBJ2-5 for the parts outside the CDR3, the full variable domain is ETGVTQSPTHLIKTRGQQVTLRCSSQSGHNTVSWYQQALGQGPQFIFQYYREEENGRGNFPPRFSGLQFPNYSSELNVNALELDDSALYLCASSSRDRETQYFGPGTRLLVL.

Concerning this clone: This sample also contains other DNA sequences that code for the same CDR3. The chain employs TRBV28 and TRBJ1-1; 8 positions match TRBD1. Unmatched junction bases numbered 5, after V lost 6 bases and J lost 5 bases. This CDR3 is built from 13 residues. Germline-derived CDR1 and CDR2 are MDHEN and SYDVKM. CDR3 sequence: CASSPTGETEAFF. CDR3 bases: TGTGCCAGCAGCCCGACAGGGGAGACTGAAGCTTTCTTT.

The rearrangement joins TRBV27 to TRBJ1-2; a possible D gene is TRBD1 (5 bases). Germline V gene lookup returns CDR1 MNHEY and CDR2 SMNVEV (reference sequence). Trimming took off 4 bases at V and 7 bases at J, with 13 bases between the two ends. This CDR3 contains 13 residues. The CDR3 DNA follows: TGTGCCAGCAGTTCCAGGGATCTCGGTGGCTACACCTTC. Translation: CASSSRDLGGYTF.

In this sample, this clone turned up once. The chain recombines TRBV29-1 with TRBJ2-3, with D tentatively TRBD1 or TRBD2 (5 bases each). The CDR3 consists of 16 residues. Looked up from germline, CDR1 is SQVTM and CDR2 is ANQGSEA. Trimming removed 2 bases from V and 0 bases from J, with 15 bases in between. The CDR3 here is CSVEPRDVSSTDTQYF. The CDR3 nucleotides are TGCAGCGTTGAACCCCGGGACGTCTCTAGCACAGATACGCAGTATTTT.

In this sample, this clone turned up once. The chain recombines TRBV4-1 with TRBJ1-4; D uncertain. Trimming left V 0 bases short and J 3 bases short, with 11 bases between. The CDR3 sequence is 16 residues long. Germline V CDR1 and CDR2: MGHRA, YSYEKL. The DNA of the CDR3 is TGCGCCAGCAGCCAAGATTGGGCAGGCCCTAATGAAAAACTGTTTTTT. Protein sequence: CASSQDWAGPNEKLFF.

V gene TRBV4-1 combines with J gene TRBJ2-7; 10 nucleotides match TRBD2. Germline values: CDR1 MGHRA, CDR2 YSYEKL. The CDR3 totals 16 residues. V lost 1 base to trimming and J lost 3 bases; unmatched junction nucleotides: 6. The CDR3 region is CASSQGIGTSVYEQYF. The CDR3 coding sequence is TGCGCCAGCAGCCAAGGAATCGGGACTAGCGTCTACGAGCAGTACTTC.

The CDR3, as DNA: TGTGCCAGCAGCCAAATAGGGGAGCAGTACTTC. Its protein is CASSQIGEQYF. The chain uses TRBV2 and TRBJ2-7; the D is unclear. Germline V gives CDR1 SNHLY, CDR2 FYNNEI. CDR3 length: 11 residues. V dropped 6 bases and J dropped 7 bases, with 10 bases sitting between them.

This clone came up a few times. This rearrangement joins TRBV19 to TRBJ1-5; no clear D gene. The CDR3 spans 12 residues. Per the germline V gene, CDR1 is LNHDA and CDR2 is SQIVND (reference sequence). Trimming pared 3 bases from V and 9 bases from J, leaving 9 bases between. DNA for the CDR3: TGTGCCAGTAGTATGGCGCATGGGCCCCAGCATTTT. Translating gives CASSMAHGPQHF.

The J gene is TRBJ2-1, the V gene TRBV27; tentatively, D is TRBD2 (5 bases). The CDR3 runs to 15 residues. Germline V lookup: CDR1 MNHEY, CDR2 SMNVEV (reference sequence). Trimming took 4 bases from V and 8 from J, leaving 18 bases between them. DNA of the CDR3: TGTGCCAGCAGTTACGCGGGTATGGCTCCCTATGAGCAGTTCTTC. The encoded protein is CASSYAGMAPYEQFF.

With regard to this clone: One end of the junction varies from germline; a read error may be responsible. This chain uses TRBV7-7 with TRBJ2-7; D remains ambiguous. The CDR3 extends over 15 amino acids. The germline V gene has CDR1 SSHAT and CDR2 FNYEAQ (reference sequence). CDR3 protein: CASSFRKGPLYEQYF. The DNA of the CDR3 is TGTGCTAGCAGCTTTCGAAAGGGTCCTCTCTACGAGCAGTACTTC.

This rearrangement joins TRBV9 to TRBJ2-6; D perhaps matches TRBD1 (6 bases). Trimming left V 1 base short and J 0 bases short, with 17 bases between. The CDR3 loop spans 19 amino acids. Looked up from germline, CDR1 is SGDLS and CDR2 is YYNGEE. The CDR3 bases are TGTGCCAGCAGCGTAAATCAGGGCTGGGACATCTCTGGGGCCAACGTCCTGACTTTC. It yields the protein CASSVNQGWDISGANVLTF.

The V gene is TRBV27, the J gene TRBJ2-7; 10 positions match TRBD1. Germline V gene sequence: CDR1 MNHEY, CDR2 SMNVEV (reference sequence). The V segment lost 2 bases and the J segment 5 bases; nucleotides outside the gene matches: 6. The CDR3 sequence is 15 residues long. The CDR3 sequence: CASSLGQGVPNEQYF. Written as DNA, the CDR3 is TGTGCCAGCAGTTTAGGACAGGGGGTCCCGAACGAGCAGTACTTC.

CDR3 amino acids: CASTRGDSYEQYF. CDR3 nucleotides: TGTGCCAGCACCCGGGGGGACTCCTACGAGCAGTACTTC. This rearrangement joins TRBV27 to TRBJ2-7; TRBD2 aligns across 7 bases. Germline-derived CDR1 and CDR2 are MNHEY and SMNVEV (reference sequence). The CDR3 totals 13 residues. Germline trimming cut 7 bases from V and 0 bases from J; bases unmatched to any gene: 3.

The chain uses TRBV19 and TRBJ2-5, with 10 positions matching TRBD2. The V and J ends lost 3 bases and 4 bases, in that order; junction bases with no gene match: 5. The germline V gene has CDR1 LNHDA and CDR2 SQIVND (reference sequence). The CDR3 totals 15 residues. The CDR3 is CASSILAGDRETQYF. For the CDR3, the DNA is TGTGCCAGTAGTATCCTAGCGGGAGACCGAGAGACCCAGTACTTC.

The genes are TRBV10-3 and TRBJ2-7; TRBD2 agrees at 13 bases. From germline, CDR1 is ENHRY and CDR2 SYGVKD. Losses at the gene ends were 1 base for V and 3 bases for J; bases not matched to a gene: 6. The CDR3 loop spans 17 amino acids. The CDR3 region has the DNA TGTGCCATCAGTGAGTTCGGACTAGCGGGGGAATTCTACGAGCAGTACTTC. This translates into CAISEFGLAGEFYEQYF.

The chain is built from TRBV7-8 and TRBJ1-1; D ambiguous. The CDR3 runs to 16 residues. Trimming left V 4 bases short and J 0 bases short, with 15 bases between. Per germline, CDR1 SGHVS and CDR2 FQNEAQ. The CDR3 protein is CASSSLGHAVNTEAFF. The CDR3 nucleotides are TGTGCCAGCAGCTCGCTGGGCCATGCCGTGAACACTGAAGCTTTCTTT. The full variable domain, rest sourced from reference TRBV7-8 and TRBJ1-1, is GAGVSQSPRYKVAKRGQDVALRCDPISGHVSLFWYQQALGQGPEFLTYFQNEAQLDKSGLPSDRFFAERPEGSVSTLKIQRTQQEDSAVYLCASSSLGHAVNTEAFFGQGTRLTVV.

The chain is built from TRBV19 and TRBJ1-6, with TRBD1 identical over 9 bases. Germline V lookup: CDR1 LNHDA, CDR2 SQIVND (reference sequence). J lost 0 bases, V lost 10 bases, and 7 bases had no gene match. The CDR3 runs 16 residues. The CDR3 region has the DNA TGTGCCACCGGACAGGGGATTAGCTCCTATAATTCACCCCTCCACTTT. It encodes CATGQGISSYNSPLHF.

The chain links TRBV27 to TRBJ2-7; 10 positions agree with TRBD1. CDR3 length: 17 residues. The V segment lost 1 base and the J segment 2 bases; nucleotides outside the gene matches: 8. The germline gives CDR1 MNHEY, CDR2 SMNVEV (reference sequence). The CDR3 DNA follows: TGTGCCAGCAGTTTATGGGGTGACAGGGGGCTCGCCTACGAGCAGTACTTC. It codes for CASSLWGDRGLAYEQYF.

Remarks on this clone: At one end the junction does not follow the germline gene, possibly because of a read error. This rearrangement joins TRBV7-9 to TRBJ2-7; 7 bases match TRBD1. CDR3 length equals 12 residues. Per germline, CDR1 SEHNR and CDR2 FQNEAQ (reference sequence). Here the CDR3 reads CASSLGLTGTVF. CDR3 bases: TGTGCCAGCAGCTTAGGTTTGACAGGGACCGTCTTC.

This clone was recorded only once. The chain combines TRBV19 with TRBJ1-4; D remains ambiguous. The CDR3 covers 17 residues. Trimming shortened V by 3 bases and J by 8 bases, and 22 bases separated the two germline ends. Germline loops: CDR1 LNHDA, CDR2 SQIVND (reference sequence). The CDR3 DNA reads as TGTGCCAGTAGTATCGGGTACACACGGGGTTTGGTCGAAAAACTGTTTTTT. Protein product: CASSIGYTRGLVEKLFF.

The chain employs TRBV7-9 and TRBJ2-3; 8 bases line up with TRBD2. V lost 5 bases to trimming and J lost 6 bases; unmatched junction nucleotides: 13. The CDR3 has 16 amino acids. CDR1 is SEHNR, CDR2 FQNEAQ, per germline (reference sequence). The CDR3 spells CASSLILAELTDTQYF. CDR3 bases: TGTGCCAGCAGCCTAATACTAGCGGAACTCACGGATACGCAGTATTTT.